Detailed here is one T cell receptor (beta chain). This clonotype appeared a few times. Its antigen is currently not known. No much larger clonotype is one base removed from it; base qualities were not supplied. This sample was included in a study of blood T cells in healthy people across ages (dated by TCRdb to the mid-2010s). In the study overall: In model experiments, template switching captured roughly one uniquely barcoded TCR beta cDNA molecule for every two T cells. The donors were divided into four age groups: young (average approximately 15 years), middle-aged (about 39), aged (about 60) and long-lived (82). For two donors (one aged 18 to 30 and one aged 80 or older), the study analyzed two additional independent replicas of 1 million unique cDNA reads from the same blood draw. To track age-related changes in TCR beta repertoire diversity, the study relied on deep sequencing normalized with unique cDNA molecular identifiers. To avoid experimental bias, donors of different ages were spread randomly across the sequencing lanes.

What the study reported, not specific to this receptor: Because the CMV infection status of the donors was unknown, age-related changes in expanded clonotypes may potentially have been confounded. Estimates of total diversity based on one million sequenced T cells were considered lower bounds and underestimates. As age increased, observed TCR beta diversity per million T cells dropped in a roughly linear way, and a significant reduction was already evident by age 40. The long-lived group showed more naive CD4+ T cells, fewer expanded clones and increased TCR diversity than the aged group, suggesting age selection. Observed TCR beta diversity correlated strongly with the percentage of naive T cells measured by flow cytometry. Bulk unsorted PBMC profiling prevented conclusive comparison of naive and antigen-experienced compartments.

The method behind the library was 5' RACE. Reads for this sample came from an Illumina HiSeq 2500. A second PCR of roughly 6 to 11 cycles was performed with a sample-barcoded 5' primer and a J-beta primer mix. Each TCR beta cDNA molecule received a unique molecular identifier from a template-switch 5' adaptor carrying 12 random nucleotides. Each sample yielded at least 3 million CDR3-containing paired-end reads. The Mint cDNA synthesis kit, primed by a TRBC-specific oligonucleotide, was used to synthesize first-strand cDNA from all RNA. Following uracil-DNA glycosylase treatment, a first 18-cycle PCR with universal primers M1SS and BC2_uni_R was performed on all cDNA. The study's own analysis went as follows. For normalization, 1 million high-quality reads, each with a distinct molecular identifier, were randomly selected from each sample. Reads with shared molecular identifiers were discarded instead of being binned into consensus sequences. MiTCR, set to a Q25 quality threshold and the strictest error-elimination algorithm, was used for CDR3 identification, clonotype clustering and error correction. A nonparametric unseen species model with Euler transformation was used to estimate a lower bound on total TCR beta diversity. TCRdb reprocessing: public reads trimmed at Q25 with fastp, clones called with MiXCR, in-frame beta chains kept. Duplicate CDR3 protein sequences are folded into a single record with the most common DNA and genes. The authors' filters were not applied to this entry. This sample has hundreds of thousands of distinct CDR3 sequences in its table, and about half of those were observed once. The top ten hold roughly 20% of the sample.

The roughly 39 donors, aged roughly 6 to 95 years, were systemically healthy Caucasian individuals from Russia. Each donor gave ten milliliters of peripheral blood, collected into EDTA-treated Vacutainer tubes. Ficoll-Paque density-gradient centrifugation was used to isolate PBMCs, with at least 7 million obtained per sample. Trizol reagent was used to extract total RNA from PBMCs, with at least 6 micrograms per sample. For every donor, an aliquot of PBMCs went through flow cytometry to measure the percentages of naive CD45RAhigh/CD27high T cells. This receptor was obtained from a man aged 80 or over in good health. Sequenced input: blood.

The encoded CDR3 is CASSQDPQVQETQYF. Read as DNA, the sequence is TGTGCCAGCAGCCAAGATCCCCAGGTACAAGAGACCCAGTACTTC. Rearrangement joined TRBV3-1 to TRBJ2-5; the D gene is unclear. V sheds 0 bases and J sheds 2 bases, leaving 10 bases between their ends. Looking up the germline V gene (reference sequence) yields CDR1 LGHDT and CDR2 YNNKEL. Reading from cysteine to phenylalanine, the CDR3 counts 15 amino acids. The sequence is cut down to CDR3 DNA, 45 bases in frame from base 1.